This T cell receptor beta chain was documented in a study of PD-L1 blockade in urothelial cancer. Overall study context: Males with bladder-origin urothelial cancer constituted about nine tenths of the roughly 30 patients. Specimens of blood held a median count of approximately 150,000 T cells.

Profiled with immunoSEQ multiplex PCR; TCRdb holds only in-frame clones, not every one. The sample lists around 80,000 clones; under 95% were seen once. About this clone itself: Antigen unknown.

Study results and caveats: Better survival was forecast by a pretreatment blood TCR clonality below the median.

Germline V gives CDR1 SGDLS, CDR2 YYNGEE. After removal of 4 bases from V and 6 bases from J, the junction contained 11 bases not matched to a gene. The CDR3 contains 16 residues. This sample's time point: peripheral blood 6 weeks after treatment start. The V and J genes are TRBV9 and TRBJ2-5, with TRBD1 matching over 11 bases. The sequence derives from a woman of 80 years or more with urothelial cancer. This specimen consisted of PBMCs, obtained around atezolizumab (anti-PD-L1) treatment. CDR3 nucleotides: TGTGCCAGCAGCCCGACGGGGACAGGGGGATCAAAGACCCAGTACTTC. Its protein is CASSPTGTGGSKTQYF.